This T cell receptor beta chain was observed in a study of blood T cells in healthy people across ages. The CDR3 is made up of 17 amino acids. V lost 3 bases and J lost 4; bases outside the gene matches: 7. The germline V gene has CDR1 SEHNR and CDR2 FQNEAQ (reference sequence). Study-wide results and caveats: Roughly linear age-related decline in beta diversity appeared, significant by age about 40.

Primed by a sample-barcoded 5' primer and a J-beta primer mix, a second PCR proceeded for 7 to 11 cycles. A template-switch adaptor with 12 random nucleotides tagged each cDNA molecule. Every individual sample yielded 2.5 million or more paired-end reads (each containing CDR3). TCRdb re-derived calls from the 5' RACE reads in MiXCR, one entry per CDR3 protein. The table lists over 1,500,000 distinct CDR3 sequences, around half of them singletons. This clonotype occurred a few times. The target antigen is unknown. The source is a woman aged 40 to 50 in good health. Material for sequencing was blood. The gene calls are TRBV7-9 and TRBJ2-5; 14 bases are shared with TRBD2. The CDR3 region is CASSFTVGLAGGETQYF. Written as DNA, the CDR3 is TGTGCCAGCAGCTTCACTGTTGGACTAGCGGGGGGAGAGACCCAGTACTTC. The full variable domain, in which reference TRBV7-9 and TRBJ2-5 provide the parts outside the CDR3, is DTGVSQNPRHKITKRGQNVTFRCDPISEHNRLYWYRQTLGQGPEFLTYFQNEAQLEKSRLLSDRFSAERPKGSFSTLEIQRTEQGDSAMYLCASSFTVGLAGGETQYFGPGTRLLVL.